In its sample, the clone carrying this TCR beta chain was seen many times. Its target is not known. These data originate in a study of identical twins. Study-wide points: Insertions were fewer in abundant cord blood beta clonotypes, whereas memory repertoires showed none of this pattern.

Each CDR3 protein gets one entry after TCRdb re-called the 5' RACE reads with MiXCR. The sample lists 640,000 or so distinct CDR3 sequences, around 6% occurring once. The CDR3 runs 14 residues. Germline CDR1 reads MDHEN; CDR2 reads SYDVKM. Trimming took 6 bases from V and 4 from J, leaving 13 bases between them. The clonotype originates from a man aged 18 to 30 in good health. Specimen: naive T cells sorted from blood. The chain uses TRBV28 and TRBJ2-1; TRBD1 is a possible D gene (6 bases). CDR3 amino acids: CASSPRTAYNEQFF. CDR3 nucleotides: TGTGCCAGCAGCCCAAGGACAGCGTACAATGAGCAGTTCTTC.